The rows below give T cell receptor beta chains drawn from one sample of a study of blood T cell repertoires in COVID-19. Libraries were prepared by immunoSEQ multiplex PCR; TCRdb keeps only in-frame clonotypes and omits some of them. The sample has 130,000 to 150,000 clones; around four fifths are singletons. Sequences were obtained from peripheral blood. Every receptor here comes from a human donor in a cohort sampled during active COVID-19. CDR3s include the opening cysteine and the closing phenylalanine or tryptophan. A D gene is named only where the DNA matches it firmly. Size tells how often a clone was seen (once, few, many) or the class of an expanded clone, and some rows leave it out.

j_gene: TRBJ1-6
len: 15
v_gene: TRBV9
d_gene: -
abundance: -
CDR3aa: CASSVAGDGDSPLHF
CDR3nt: TGTGCCAGCAGCGTAGCGGGGGATGGGGACTCACCCCTCCACTTT

j_gene: TRBJ2-5
len: 15
v_gene: TRBV19
d_gene: TRBD2
abundance: -
CDR3aa: CASSINSGGQETQYF
CDR3nt: TGTGCCAGTAGTATAAATAGCGGGGGGCAAGAGACCCAGTACTTC

j_gene: TRBJ2-3
len: 14
v_gene: TRBV28
d_gene: TRBD2
abundance: -
CDR3aa: CASSLGLGPDTQYF
CDR3nt: TGTGCCAGCAGCCTAGGACTAGGTCCAGATACGCAGTATTTT

j_gene: TRBJ1-1
len: 15
v_gene: TRBV9
d_gene: TRBD1
abundance: -
CDR3aa: CASSTTQGAGTEAFF
CDR3nt: TGTGCCAGCAGCACAACCCAGGGGGCGGGTACTGAAGCTTTCTTT

j_gene: TRBJ1-1
len: 14
v_gene: TRBV5-6
d_gene: TRBD1
abundance: -
CDR3aa: CASSIGQVNTEAFF
CDR3nt: TGTGCCAGCAGCATCGGACAGGTGAACACTGAAGCTTTCTTT

j_gene: TRBJ2-2
len: 14
v_gene: TRBV4-3
d_gene: -
abundance: once
CDR3aa: CASSQDTSTGELFF
CDR3nt: TGCGCCAGCAGCCAAGATACGAGCACCGGGGAGCTGTTTTTT

j_gene: TRBJ2-3
len: 15
v_gene: TRBV12-5
d_gene: -
abundance: -
CDR3aa: CASGLGGGVGDTQYF
CDR3nt: TGTGCTAGTGGTTTGGGAGGGGGGGTCGGAGATACGCAGTATTTT

j_gene: TRBJ2-7
len: 14
v_gene: TRBV19
d_gene: -
abundance: -
CDR3aa: CASKIGQLSYEQYF
CDR3nt: TGTGCCAGTAAAATAGGACAGCTCTCCTACGAGCAGTACTTC

j_gene: TRBJ2-2
len: 14
v_gene: TRBV2
d_gene: -
abundance: -
CDR3aa: CASTAGMNTGELFF
CDR3nt: TGTGCCAGCACTGCAGGGATGAACACCGGGGAGCTGTTTTTT

j_gene: TRBJ2-2
len: 15
v_gene: TRBV2
d_gene: TRBD1
abundance: once
CDR3aa: CASRSGTGHTGELFF
CDR3nt: TGTGCCAGCCGGTCCGGGACAGGGCACACCGGGGAGCTGTTTTTT

j_gene: TRBJ2-2
len: 14
v_gene: TRBV19
d_gene: TRBD1
abundance: -
CDR3aa: CASSRDSFTGELFF
CDR3nt: TGTGCCAGTAGCCGGGACAGCTTCACCGGGGAGCTGTTTTTT

j_gene: TRBJ2-3
len: 13
v_gene: TRBV6-4
d_gene: -
abundance: many
CDR3aa: CATRGLSTDTQYF
CDR3nt: TGTGCCACGCGGGGTCTTAGCACAGATACGCAGTATTTT

j_gene: TRBJ1-1
len: 13
v_gene: TRBV7-8
d_gene: -
abundance: once
CDR3aa: CSLWREVNTEAFF
CDR3nt: TGTTCTCTTTGGAGGGAGGTAAACACTGAAGCTTTCTTT

j_gene: TRBJ2-2
len: 16
v_gene: TRBV10-3
d_gene: -
abundance: -
CDR3aa: CAITLRGTLNTGELFF
CDR3nt: TGTGCCATCACCCTACGCGGGACGTTGAACACCGGGGAGCTGTTTTTT

j_gene: TRBJ2-1
len: 15
v_gene: TRBV9
d_gene: TRBD1
abundance: few
CDR3aa: CASSTGTSTGGEQFF
CDR3nt: TGTGCCAGCAGCACCGGGACATCCACAGGGGGTGAGCAGTTCTTC

j_gene: TRBJ1-1
len: 13
v_gene: TRBV29-1
d_gene: -
abundance: once
CDR3aa: CSVEASGGPEAFF
CDR3nt: TGCAGCGTTGAGGCAAGTGGGGGCCCTGAAGCTTTCTTT

j_gene: TRBJ2-4
len: 14
v_gene: TRBV19
d_gene: -
abundance: -
CDR3aa: CASSIERNANIQYF
CDR3nt: TGTGCCAGTAGTATTGAGCGGAACGCAAACATTCAGTACTTC

j_gene: TRBJ2-1
len: 15
v_gene: TRBV27
d_gene: TRBD1
abundance: -
CDR3aa: CASSPTGTGGNEQFF
CDR3nt: TGTGCCAGCAGTCCGACCGGGACAGGGGGCAATGAGCAGTTCTTC

j_gene: TRBJ1-1
len: 13
v_gene: TRBV4-1
d_gene: -
abundance: -
CDR3aa: CASSQDRDTEAFF
CDR3nt: TGCGCCAGCAGTCAGGACAGAGACACTGAAGCTTTCTTT

j_gene: TRBJ2-1
len: 16
v_gene: TRBV5-6
d_gene: TRBD1
abundance: -
CDR3aa: CASSFIVTGDANEQFF
CDR3nt: TGTGCCAGCAGCTTTATCGTGACAGGGGATGCCAATGAGCAGTTCTTC

j_gene: TRBJ2-1
len: 15
v_gene: TRBV9
d_gene: -
abundance: -
CDR3aa: CASSVGPGAYNEQFF
CDR3nt: TGTGCCAGCAGCGTAGGCCCCGGGGCCTACAATGAGCAGTTCTTC

j_gene: TRBJ2-1
len: 15
v_gene: TRBV30
d_gene: -
abundance: once
CDR3aa: CAWSQTSGLSNEQFF
CDR3nt: TGTGCCTGGAGTCAGACCTCGGGACTTTCAAATGAGCAGTTCTTC

j_gene: TRBJ2-5
len: 13
v_gene: TRBV5-1
d_gene: -
abundance: once
CDR3aa: CASSLDTQETQYF
CDR3nt: TGCGCCAGCAGCTTGGATACTCAAGAGACCCAGTACTTC

j_gene: TRBJ2-5
len: 15
v_gene: TRBV6-2/TRBV6-3
d_gene: TRBD1
abundance: -
CDR3aa: CASSWGQGAMETQYF
CDR3nt: TGTGCCAGCAGCTGGGGACAGGGGGCGATGGAGACCCAGTACTTC

j_gene: TRBJ2-5
len: 16
v_gene: TRBV5-4
d_gene: TRBD2
abundance: -
CDR3aa: CASSPEATAGSETQYF
CDR3nt: TGTGCCAGCAGTCCCGAGGCGACAGCGGGGTCAGAGACCCAGTACTTC

j_gene: TRBJ2-5
len: 15
v_gene: TRBV5-1
d_gene: TRBD1
abundance: -
CDR3aa: CASTAGTGRGETQYF
CDR3nt: TGCGCCAGCACCGCCGGGACAGGGAGGGGAGAGACCCAGTACTTC

j_gene: TRBJ2-3
len: 14
v_gene: TRBV5-1
d_gene: TRBD1
abundance: -
CDR3aa: CASSPGQGTDTQYF
CDR3nt: TGCGCCAGCAGCCCGGGACAGGGAACAGATACGCAGTATTTT

j_gene: TRBJ1-2
len: 14
v_gene: TRBV5-1
d_gene: -
abundance: -
CDR3aa: CASSLGTGNYGYTF
CDR3nt: TGCGCCAGCAGCTTGGGGACGGGGAACTATGGCTACACCTTC

j_gene: TRBJ1-6
len: 17
v_gene: TRBV7-9
d_gene: TRBD1
abundance: few
CDR3aa: CASSLGGQGGRNSPLHF
CDR3nt: TGTGCCAGCAGCTTAGGGGGACAGGGAGGACGCAATTCACCCCTCCACTTT

j_gene: TRBJ2-4
len: 12
v_gene: TRBV28
d_gene: -
abundance: -
CDR3aa: CASSSVVDIQYF
CDR3nt: TGTGCCAGCAGTTCGGTCGTAGACATTCAGTACTTC

j_gene: TRBJ2-7
len: 15
v_gene: TRBV7-9
d_gene: TRBD1
abundance: -
CDR3aa: CASSWGTGVTYEQYF
CDR3nt: TGTGCCAGCAGCTGGGGGACAGGGGTTACCTACGAGCAGTACTTC

j_gene: TRBJ2-2
len: 17
v_gene: TRBV5-5
d_gene: -
abundance: -
CDR3aa: CASSSGGGGGFTGELFF
CDR3nt: TGTGCCAGCAGCTCCGGTGGGGGAGGGGGGTTCACCGGGGAGCTGTTTTTT

j_gene: TRBJ2-1
len: 16
v_gene: TRBV6-2/TRBV6-3
d_gene: TRBD2
abundance: once
CDR3aa: CASSSGRGSSYNEQFF
CDR3nt: TGTGCCAGCAGTTCGGGGCGGGGGTCGTCCTACAATGAGCAGTTCTTC

j_gene: TRBJ1-2
len: 10
v_gene: TRBV6-1
d_gene: TRBD1
abundance: -
CDR3aa: CASSERQGAF
CDR3nt: TGTGCCAGCAGTGAACGACAGGGCGCCTTC

j_gene: TRBJ2-4
len: 13
v_gene: TRBV30
d_gene: TRBD1
abundance: -
CDR3aa: CAWSVYRGNIQYF
CDR3nt: TGTGCCTGGAGTGTGTACAGGGGGAACATTCAGTACTTC

j_gene: TRBJ1-2
len: 15
v_gene: TRBV6-2/TRBV6-3
d_gene: -
abundance: -
CDR3aa: CASSYAARTVSGYTF
CDR3nt: TGTGCCAGCAGTTACGCCGCTAGGACAGTGTCTGGCTACACCTTC

j_gene: TRBJ1-5
len: 16
v_gene: TRBV15
d_gene: -
abundance: few
CDR3aa: CATSRDWGQSNQPQHF
CDR3nt: TGTGCCACCAGCAGAGATTGGGGGCAGAGCAATCAGCCCCAGCATTTT

j_gene: TRBJ2-3
len: 14
v_gene: TRBV27
d_gene: -
abundance: -
CDR3aa: CASGVYSSTDTQYF
CDR3nt: TGTGCCAGCGGAGTTTACTCTAGCACAGATACGCAGTATTTT

j_gene: TRBJ2-5
len: 16
v_gene: TRBV15
d_gene: TRBD2
abundance: -
CDR3aa: CATSMWLAGVGETQYF
CDR3nt: TGTGCCACCAGCATGTGGTTAGCGGGGGTTGGGGAGACCCAGTACTTC

j_gene: TRBJ2-7
len: 17
v_gene: TRBV28
d_gene: TRBD2
abundance: -
CDR3aa: CASSFPLRGGPHGEQYF
CDR3nt: TGTGCCAGCAGTTTCCCACTACGCGGGGGGCCCCATGGCGAGCAGTACTTC

j_gene: TRBJ1-4
len: 14
v_gene: TRBV5-6
d_gene: -
abundance: -
CDR3aa: CASSPPGGVEKLFF
CDR3nt: TGTGCCAGCAGCCCCCCCGGGGGGGTTGAAAAACTGTTTTTT